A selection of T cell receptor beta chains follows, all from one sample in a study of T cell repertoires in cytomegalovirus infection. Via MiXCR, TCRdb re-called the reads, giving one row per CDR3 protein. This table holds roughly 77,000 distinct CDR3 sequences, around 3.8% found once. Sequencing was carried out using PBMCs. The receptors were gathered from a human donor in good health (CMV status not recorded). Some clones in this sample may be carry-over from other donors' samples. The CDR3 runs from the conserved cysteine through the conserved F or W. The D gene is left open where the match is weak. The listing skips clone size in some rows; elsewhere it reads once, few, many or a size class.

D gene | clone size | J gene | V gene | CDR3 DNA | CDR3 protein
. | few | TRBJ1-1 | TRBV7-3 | TGTGCCAGCAGCCTCAGGGTAGGGAGTGAAGCTTTCTTT | CASSLRVGSEAFF
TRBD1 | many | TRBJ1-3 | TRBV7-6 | TGTGCCAGCAGTTCACGACAGGGAATAGCTGGAAACACCATATATTTT | CASSSRQGIAGNTIYF
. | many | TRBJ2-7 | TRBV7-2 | TGTGCCAGCAGCCGTGCCCTTCCCGGCGAGCAGTACTTC | CASSRALPGEQYF
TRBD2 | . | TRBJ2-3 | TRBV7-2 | TGTGCCAGCAGGCATATTACCGGGACTAGCGGGAACACAGATACGCAGTATTTT | CASRHITGTSGNTDTQYF
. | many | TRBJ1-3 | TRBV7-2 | TGTGCCAGCAGCTTACGGGGGCCAGGAAACACCATATATTTT | CASSLRGPGNTIYF
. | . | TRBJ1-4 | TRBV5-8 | TGTGCCAGCAGCTTGGAAGCCCGGTCTAATGAAAAACTGTTGTTT | CASSLEARSNEKLLF
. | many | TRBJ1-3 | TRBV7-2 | TGTGCCAGCGGACCGGGCTCTGGGAAGGACACCATATATTTT | CASGPGSGKDTIYF
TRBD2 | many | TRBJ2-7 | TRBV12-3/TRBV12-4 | TGTGCCAGCAGTTTAAGCGGGATCTCCTACGAGCAGTACTTC | CASSLSGISYEQYF
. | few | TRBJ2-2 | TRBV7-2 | TGTGCCAGCAGCCGAATGGGCGGGAAGAACACCGGGGAGCTGTTTTTT | CASSRMGGKNTGELFF
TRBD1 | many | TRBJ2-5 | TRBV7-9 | TGTGCCAGCAGCCCTCCGGACAGGCGCCCAGAGACCCAGTACTTC | CASSPPDRRPETQYF
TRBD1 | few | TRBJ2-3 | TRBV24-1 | TGTGCCACCAGTGACTGGACAGGGGGCCTCACAGATACGCAGTATTTT | CATSDWTGGLTDTQYF
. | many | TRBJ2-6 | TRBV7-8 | TGTGCCAGCAGCCAGACAGGGAGGGGGGCCAACGTCCTGACTTTC | CASSQTGRGANVLTF
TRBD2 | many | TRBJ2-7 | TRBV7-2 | TGTGCCAGCAGCTTAGAACTAGCGGGGGCATACGAGCAGTACTTC | CASSLELAGAYEQYF
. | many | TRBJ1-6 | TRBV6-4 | TGTGCCAGCAATGCGGGGGGCCATTCACCCCTCCACTTT | CASNAGGHSPLHF
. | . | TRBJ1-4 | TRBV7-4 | TGTGCCAGCAGCCTTGAACAGATAAATGAAAAACTGTTTTTT | CASSLEQINEKLFF
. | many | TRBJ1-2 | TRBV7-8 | TGTGCCAGCAGACCGGACCTGGGCTATGGCTACACCTTC | CASRPDLGYGYTF